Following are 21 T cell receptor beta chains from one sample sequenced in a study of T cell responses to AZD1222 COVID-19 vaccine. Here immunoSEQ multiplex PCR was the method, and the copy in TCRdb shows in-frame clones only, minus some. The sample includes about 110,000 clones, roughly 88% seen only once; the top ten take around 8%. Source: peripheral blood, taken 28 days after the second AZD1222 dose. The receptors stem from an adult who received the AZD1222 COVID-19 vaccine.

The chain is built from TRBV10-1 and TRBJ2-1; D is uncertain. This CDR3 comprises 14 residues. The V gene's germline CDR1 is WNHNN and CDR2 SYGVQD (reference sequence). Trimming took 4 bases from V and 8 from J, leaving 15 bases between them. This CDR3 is CASSVEVQVHEQFF. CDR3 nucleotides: TGCGCCAGCAGTGTTGAAGTTCAGGTACATGAGCAGTTCTTC.

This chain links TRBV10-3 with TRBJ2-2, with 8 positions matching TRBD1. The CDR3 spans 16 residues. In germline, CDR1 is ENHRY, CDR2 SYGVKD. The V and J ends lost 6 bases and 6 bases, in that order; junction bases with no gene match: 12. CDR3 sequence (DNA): TGTGCCATCAGCCTCTCCGGGACAGGATTGGCCGGGGAGCTGTTTTTT. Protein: CAISLSGTGLAGELFF.

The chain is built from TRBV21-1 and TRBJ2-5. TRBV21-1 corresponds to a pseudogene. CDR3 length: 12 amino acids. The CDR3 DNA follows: TGTGCCAGCAGCTCCCGTGGGGAGACCCAGTACTTC. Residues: CASSSRGETQYF.

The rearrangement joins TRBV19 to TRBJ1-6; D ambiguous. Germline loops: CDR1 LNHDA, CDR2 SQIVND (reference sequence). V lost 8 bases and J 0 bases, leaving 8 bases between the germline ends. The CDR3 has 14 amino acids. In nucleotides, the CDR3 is TGTGCCAGTGACCTAAGCTCCTATAATTCACCCCTCCACTTT. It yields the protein CASDLSSYNSPLHF.

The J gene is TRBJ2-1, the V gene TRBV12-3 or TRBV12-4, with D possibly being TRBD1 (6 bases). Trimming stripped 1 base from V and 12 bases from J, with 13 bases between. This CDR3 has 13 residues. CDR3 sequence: CASSLGQALAQFF. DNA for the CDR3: TGTGCCAGCAGTTTAGGACAGGCCCTCGCGCAGTTCTTC.

In nucleotides, the CDR3 is TGTGCCAGCAGCCCCCAGGGACAGCCAAACACTGAAGCTTTCTTT. It specifies CASSPQGQPNTEAFF. The chain is built from TRBV9 and TRBJ1-1; 7 bases map to TRBD1. The ends lost 4 bases at V and 2 bases at J; junction bases unmatched: 8. Germline assignment: CDR1 SGDLS and CDR2 YYNGEE. The CDR3 is 15 residues long.

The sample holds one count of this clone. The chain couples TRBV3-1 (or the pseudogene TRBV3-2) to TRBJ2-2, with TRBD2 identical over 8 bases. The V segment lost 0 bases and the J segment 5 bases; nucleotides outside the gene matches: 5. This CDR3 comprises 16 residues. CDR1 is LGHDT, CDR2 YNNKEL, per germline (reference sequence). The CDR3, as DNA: TGTGCCAGCAGCCAAGATTTGCGGGGGGCGACCGGGGAGCTGTTTTTT. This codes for CASSQDLRGATGELFF.

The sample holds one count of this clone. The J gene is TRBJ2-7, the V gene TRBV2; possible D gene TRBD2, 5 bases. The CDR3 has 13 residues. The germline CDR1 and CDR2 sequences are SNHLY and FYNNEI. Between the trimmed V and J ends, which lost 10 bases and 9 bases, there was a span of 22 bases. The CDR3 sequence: CAIVDSPLRGQYF. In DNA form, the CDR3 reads TGTGCCATCGTGGACTCACCTCTACGGGGGCAGTACTTC.

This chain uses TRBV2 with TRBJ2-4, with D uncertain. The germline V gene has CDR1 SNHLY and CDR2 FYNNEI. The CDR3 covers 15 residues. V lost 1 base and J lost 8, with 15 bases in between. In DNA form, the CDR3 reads TGTGCCAGCAGTGAAGGGGCGGCTGGTAGGGACATTCAGTACTTC. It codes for CASSEGAAGRDIQYF. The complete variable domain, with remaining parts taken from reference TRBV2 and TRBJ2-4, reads EPEVTQTPSHQVTQMGQEVILRCVPISNHLYFYWYRQILGQKVEFLVSFYNNEISEKSEIFDDQFSVERPDGSNFTLKIRSTKLEDSAMYFCASSEGAAGRDIQYFGAGTRLSVL.

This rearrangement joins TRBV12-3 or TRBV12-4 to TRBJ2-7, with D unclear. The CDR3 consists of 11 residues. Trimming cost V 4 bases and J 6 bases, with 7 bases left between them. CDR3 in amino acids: CASSYLGEQYF. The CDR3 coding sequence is TGTGCCAGCAGTTATTTAGGCGAGCAGTACTTC.

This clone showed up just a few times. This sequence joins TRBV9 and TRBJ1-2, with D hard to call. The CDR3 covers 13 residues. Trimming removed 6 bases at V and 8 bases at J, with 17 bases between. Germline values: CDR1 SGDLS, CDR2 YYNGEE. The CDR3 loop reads CASTPGPGSGYTF. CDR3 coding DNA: TGTGCCAGCACCCCGGGCCCGGGATCGGGCTACACCTTC.

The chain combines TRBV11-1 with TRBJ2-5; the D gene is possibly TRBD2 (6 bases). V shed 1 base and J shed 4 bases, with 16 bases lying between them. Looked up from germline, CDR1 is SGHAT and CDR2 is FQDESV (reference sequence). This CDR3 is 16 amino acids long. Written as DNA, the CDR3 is TGTGCCAGCAGCTTAGTGGCCAGGGTGGAGGGAGAGACCCAGTACTTC. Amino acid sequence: CASSLVARVEGETQYF.

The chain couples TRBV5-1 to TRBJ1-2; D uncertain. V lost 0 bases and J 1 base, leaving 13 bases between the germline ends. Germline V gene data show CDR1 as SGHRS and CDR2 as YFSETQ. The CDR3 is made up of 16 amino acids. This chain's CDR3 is CASSLGLAAGNYGYTF. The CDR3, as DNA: TGCGCCAGCAGCTTGGGTCTAGCAGCGGGTAACTATGGCTACACCTTC. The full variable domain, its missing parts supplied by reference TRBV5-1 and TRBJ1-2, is KAGVTQTPRYLIKTRGQQVTLSCSPISGHRSVSWYQQTPGQGLQFLFEYFSETQRNKGNFPGRFSGRQFSNSRSEMNVSTLELGDSALYLCASSLGLAAGNYGYTFGSGTRLTVV.

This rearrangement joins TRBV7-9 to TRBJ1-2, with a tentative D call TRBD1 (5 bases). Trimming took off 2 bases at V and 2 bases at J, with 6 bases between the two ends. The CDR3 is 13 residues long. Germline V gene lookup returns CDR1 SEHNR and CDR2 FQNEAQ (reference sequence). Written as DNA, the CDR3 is TGTGCCAGCAGCTTACGGGGGAACTATGGCTACACCTTC. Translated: CASSLRGNYGYTF.

The CDR3 bases are TGTGCCAGCAGTTACCAGGCCGGGACTGAAGCTTTCTTT. Translation: CASSYQAGTEAFF. The chain combines TRBV6-2 or TRBV6-3 with TRBJ1-1, with D hard to call. V was shortened by 2 bases and J by 5 bases, with 9 bases between the two germline ends. CDR3 length: 13 residues. Germline loops: CDR1 MNHEY, CDR2 SVGEGT.

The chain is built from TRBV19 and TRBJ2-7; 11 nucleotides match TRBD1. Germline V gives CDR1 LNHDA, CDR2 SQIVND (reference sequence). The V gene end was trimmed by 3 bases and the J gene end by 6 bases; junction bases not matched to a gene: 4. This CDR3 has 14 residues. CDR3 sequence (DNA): TGTGCCAGTAGTATTGGACAGGGGGCAACCGAGCAGTACTTC. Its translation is CASSIGQGATEQYF. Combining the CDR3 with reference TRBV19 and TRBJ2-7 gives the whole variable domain DGGITQSPKYLFRKEGQNVTLSCEQNLNHDAMYWYRQDPGQGLRLIYYSQIVNDFQKGDIAEGYSVSREKKESFPLTVTSAQKNPTAFYLCASSIGQGATEQYFGPGTRLTVT.

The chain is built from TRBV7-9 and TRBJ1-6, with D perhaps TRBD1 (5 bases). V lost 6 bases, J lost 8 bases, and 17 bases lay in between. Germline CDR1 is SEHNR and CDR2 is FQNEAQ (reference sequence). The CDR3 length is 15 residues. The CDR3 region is CASSLGAGEHSPLHF. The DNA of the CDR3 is TGTGCCAGCAGTCTTGGGGCAGGAGAACATTCACCCCTCCACTTT. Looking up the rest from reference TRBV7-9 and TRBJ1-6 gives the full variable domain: DTGVSQNPRHKITKRGQNVTFRCDPISEHNRLYWYRQTLGQGPEFLTYFQNEAQLEKSRLLSDRFSAERPKGSFSTLEIQRTEQGDSAMYLCASSLGAGEHSPLHFGNGTRLTVT.

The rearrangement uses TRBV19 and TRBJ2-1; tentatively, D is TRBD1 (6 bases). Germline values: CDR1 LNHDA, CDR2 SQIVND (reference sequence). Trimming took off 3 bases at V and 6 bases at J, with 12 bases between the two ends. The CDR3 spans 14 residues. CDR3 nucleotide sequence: TGTGCCAGTAGTATGAACAGGGCGAGCAATGAGCAGTTCTTC. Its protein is CASSMNRASNEQFF.

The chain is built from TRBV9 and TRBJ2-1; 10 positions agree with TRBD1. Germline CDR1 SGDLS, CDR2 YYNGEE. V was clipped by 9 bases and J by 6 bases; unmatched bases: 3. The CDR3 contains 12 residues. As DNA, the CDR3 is TGTGCCACCGGGACAGGGGTCAATGAGCAGTTCTTC. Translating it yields CATGTGVNEQFF.

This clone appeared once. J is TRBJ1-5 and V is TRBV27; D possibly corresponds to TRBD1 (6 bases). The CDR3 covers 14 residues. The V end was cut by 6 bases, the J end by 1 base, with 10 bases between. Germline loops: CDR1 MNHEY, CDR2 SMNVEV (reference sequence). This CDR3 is CASSRTVSNQPQHF. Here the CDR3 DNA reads TGTGCCAGCAGCAGGACAGTGAGCAATCAGCCCCAGCATTTT.

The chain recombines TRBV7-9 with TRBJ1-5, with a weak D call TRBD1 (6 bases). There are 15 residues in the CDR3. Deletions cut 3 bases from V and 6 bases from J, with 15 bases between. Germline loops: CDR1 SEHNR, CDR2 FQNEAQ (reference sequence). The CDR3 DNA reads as TGTGCCAGCAGCTTCCTAGGGGGGGCGGGTCAGCCCCAGCATTTT. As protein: CASSFLGGAGQPQHF.